The source of this TCR beta chain is a study of blood T cell repertoires in COVID-19. As originally analysed: Amplification with reference gene primers provided the estimates of nucleated cell counts. Using immunoSEQ multiplex PCR, the repertoire was profiled, and TCRdb retains in-frame clones only, with some absent. D and trimming were read from the DNA, whereas the V and J calls and clone size are those reported in that table. The sample lists about 300,000 clones, just over 85% occurring once. This receptor was taken from a man between 25 and 39 years old who had recovered from COVID-19. The source material was PBMCs or T cells enriched from blood (not recorded which).

CDR3 amino acids: CASSPTSGYNEQFF. As DNA, the CDR3 is TGTGCCAGCAGTCCGACTAGCGGGTACAATGAGCAGTTCTTC. The V gene is TRBV2, the J gene TRBJ2-1; 10 bases line up with TRBD2. The CDR3 sequence is 14 residues long. The junction had 2 bases not matched to a gene; V was cut back by 5 bases and J by 4 bases. Looked up from germline, CDR1 is SNHLY and CDR2 is FYNNEI.